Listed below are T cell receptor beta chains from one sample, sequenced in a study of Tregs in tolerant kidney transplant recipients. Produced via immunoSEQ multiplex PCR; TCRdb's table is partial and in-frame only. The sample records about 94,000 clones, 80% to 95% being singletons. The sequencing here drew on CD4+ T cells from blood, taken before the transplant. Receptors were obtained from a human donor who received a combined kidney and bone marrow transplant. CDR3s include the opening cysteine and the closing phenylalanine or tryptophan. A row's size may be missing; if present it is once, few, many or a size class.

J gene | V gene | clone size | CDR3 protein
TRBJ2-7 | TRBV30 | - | CAWTAGGAYEQYF
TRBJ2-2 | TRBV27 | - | CASSYLIRNTGELFF
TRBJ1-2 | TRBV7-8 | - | CASSDRPDWSIYGYTF
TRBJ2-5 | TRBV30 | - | CAWTRGQELMETQYF
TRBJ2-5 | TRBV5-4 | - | CASSLRREETQYF
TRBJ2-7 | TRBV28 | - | CASSSPGQGGSYEQYF
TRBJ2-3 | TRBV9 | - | CASRASRSTDTQYF
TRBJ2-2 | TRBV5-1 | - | CASSLEAGGLRTGELFF
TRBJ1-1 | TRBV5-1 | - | CASSLGGTGGFTEAFF
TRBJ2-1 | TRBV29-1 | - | CSVENNRGSSYNEQFF
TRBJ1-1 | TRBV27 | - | CASSLNPGYNTEAFF
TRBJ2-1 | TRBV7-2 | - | CASSLSGGAGNEQFF
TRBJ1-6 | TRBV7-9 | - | CASSFGQGLNSPLHF
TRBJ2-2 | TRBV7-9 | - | CASSTDRNTGELFF
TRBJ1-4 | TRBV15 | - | CATSRGQPDEKLFF
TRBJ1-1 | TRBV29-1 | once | CSGDRVNTEAFF
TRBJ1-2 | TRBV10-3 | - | CAISDKAGFVNGYTF
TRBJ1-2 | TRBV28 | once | CASSPGGGYTF
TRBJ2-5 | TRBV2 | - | CASSKDRDFGTQYF
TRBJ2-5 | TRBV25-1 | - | CASSEFQGGHQETQYF
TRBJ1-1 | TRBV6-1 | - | CASSEPGHMNTEAFF
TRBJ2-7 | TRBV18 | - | CASSPLPGQSIYEQYF
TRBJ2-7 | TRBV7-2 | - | CASSLGGAGSTPYEQYF
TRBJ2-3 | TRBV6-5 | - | CASSFVAGGTDTQYF
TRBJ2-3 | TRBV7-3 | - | CASSISGGVTDTQYF
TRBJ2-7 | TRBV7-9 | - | CASSRTGDFYEQYF
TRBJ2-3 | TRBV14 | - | CASSQTGTGYTDTQYF
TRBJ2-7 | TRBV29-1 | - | CSVARGGPSYEQYF
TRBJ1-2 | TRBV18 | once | CASLPPTDPYGYTF
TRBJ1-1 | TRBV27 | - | CASSLTDMNTEAFF
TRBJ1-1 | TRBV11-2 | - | CASSLAGQHNTEAFF
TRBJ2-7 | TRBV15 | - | CATSRDGWRDSYEQYF
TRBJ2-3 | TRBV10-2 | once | CASNMDRGDTDTQYF
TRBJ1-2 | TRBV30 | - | CAWGPPPYGYTF
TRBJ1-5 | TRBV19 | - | CASSIMSSGQPQHF
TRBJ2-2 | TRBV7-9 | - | CASSLGQGKNEGAGELFF
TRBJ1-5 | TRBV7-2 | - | CASSSGFRQPQHF
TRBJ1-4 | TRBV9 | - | CASSVNPRRDEKLFF
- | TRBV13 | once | CASSIRLAGSYEQYF
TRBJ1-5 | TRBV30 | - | CAWSVRSQPQHF
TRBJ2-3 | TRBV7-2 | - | CASSFGSDTQYF
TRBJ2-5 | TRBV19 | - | CASSIGIAGLETQYF
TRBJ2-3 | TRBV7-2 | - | CASSLVTSGFDTQYF
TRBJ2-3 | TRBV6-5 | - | CASSPGQGSDTQYF
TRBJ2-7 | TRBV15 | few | CATSRDVSYEQYF
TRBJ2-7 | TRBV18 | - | CASSPGRLAAYEQYF
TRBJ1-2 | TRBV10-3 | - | CAISGTGGNIYGYTF
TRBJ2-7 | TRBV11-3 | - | CASSLVLAGGTDEQYF
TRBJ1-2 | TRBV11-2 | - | CASSPGLTYGYTF
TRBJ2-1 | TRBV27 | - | CASSGHTPSEQFF